The subject of this entry is one TCR beta chain. Profiling relied on immunoSEQ multiplex PCR, and the TCRdb table lists in-frame clones only, not all of them. The table includes more than 200,000 clones, roughly 80% detected once. The sample is drawn from a study of blood T cell repertoires in COVID-19. Losses at the gene ends were 6 bases for V and 14 bases for J; bases not matched to a gene: 12. The germline V gene encodes CDR1 SEHNR and CDR2 FQNEAQ (reference sequence). The CDR3 sequence is 14 residues long. The clonotype originates from a woman between 40 and 55 years old with active or convalescent COVID-19. Sequencing input: peripheral blood. This chain links TRBV7-9 with TRBJ1-6; 8 bases line up with TRBD1. The CDR3 DNA reads as TGTGCCAGCAGTTCACCCGGGACAGGAGAAACCCTCCACTTT. It translates to CASSSPGTGETLHF. Using reference TRBV7-9 and TRBJ1-6 for the parts outside the CDR3, the full variable domain is DTGVSQNPRHKITKRGQNVTFRCDPISEHNRLYWYRQTLGQGPEFLTYFQNEAQLEKSRLLSDRFSAERPKGSFSTLEIQRTEQGDSAMYLCASSSPGTGETLHFGNGTRLTVT.